This entry features one T cell receptor (beta chain) sequence. What antigen it recognizes has not been identified. The junction differs from germline at one of its ends, possibly a read error. These data belong to a study of blood T cell repertoires in COVID-19 (dated by TCRdb to 2020 to 2022). For context, the study as a whole: Samples covering the acute and convalescent phases of COVID-19 were provided by collaborators in the United States, Italy and Spain. The material from the prospective study consisted of cDNA or gDNA derived from T cells, B-cell-depleted T cells, or PBMCs. Subjects who had been exposed to COVID-19, were actively infected with it, or had recovered from it provided the deeply sampled blood TCRbeta repertoires that made up the dataset. A freely available public database, intended as a resource for researchers studying the immune response to SARS-CoV-2, is where the repertoires were released. Samples came from the ongoing ImmuneRACE study (first 160 participants) plus 1,254 subjects from 6 global collaborators. A de-identified subject ID, COVID-19 status, age in years and sex were almost always included in the sample metadata. HLA class I and class II types, where available, came from metadata supplied by the sample provider rather than from assay-based typing. Overall study results and their limits: How much clinical and demographic metadata was included differed by source and by participant, and the metadata was provided uncurated.

Based on the germline V gene (reference sequence), the CDR1 and CDR2 sequences are SGHNT and YYREEE. Including cysteine and phenylalanine, the CDR3 has 11 amino acids. The CDR3 DNA has 33 bases and is translated from base 1. Samples from volunteer blood donors who had recovered from COVID-19 were contributed by a second Seattle source. The collaborating institutions used their own protocols to collect whole blood in K2EDTA tubes. For TCRbeta analysis, collaborators shipped samples as frozen whole blood, isolated PBMCs, or DNA extracted from either of those sample types. TCRbeta CDR3 regions were amplified from genomic DNA using the immunoSEQ Assay, a bias-controlled multiplex PCR. The paper's data handling went like this. The number of nucleated cells in each sample was estimated by amplification of reference gene primers within the assay. Sequence reads were collapsed and filtered to measure the absolute abundance of every unique TCRbeta CDR3 rearrangement. For each sample, productive Simpson clonality was calculated by taking the square root of Simpson's diversity index across productive rearrangements. As stored in TCRdb, this immuneACCESS dataset retains in-frame rearrangements with V and J assigned. A fraction of the clones does not appear; measured against another copy, unresolved V genes explain less than half of the discrepancy, and the remainder lacks a known reason. That table furnishes V, J and clone size, whereas the DNA furnished D and trimming. This sample has some 290,000 clones in its table, and roughly 80% of those were observed once. The top ten clonotypes cover 4.6% of the sample.

This sequence uses TRBV5-4 and TRBJ2-7; TRBD1 is perhaps the D gene, given 5 matching bases. Sequenced sample: peripheral blood. The sequence was collected from a man aged 55 to 69 who had recovered from COVID-19. The nucleotide sequence reads TGTGCCAGCAGCTCTGGTAGACAGTTACACTTC. It codes for CASSSGRQLHF.